This T cell receptor beta chain was recorded in a study of blood T cell repertoires in COVID-19. About the study: Acute and convalescent COVID-19 specimens originated in the United States, Italy and Spain. T cells, B-cell-depleted T cells, or PBMCs supplied cDNA or gDNA.

In the original analysis: Reference gene primer amplification gave nucleated cell count estimates. Assay: immunoSEQ multiplex PCR; the TCRdb copy retains only in-frame clones and omits some. Clone size and the V and J calls come from that table; the DNA yielded D and trimming. The profile shows about 250,000 clones, more than 70% of them singletons. Recruited during active infection, patients (from Seattle) were subsequently followed longitudinally. Trimming took 0 bases from V and 5 from J, leaving 13 bases between them. CDR3 size: 15 residues. The V gene's germline CDR1 is LGHNA and CDR2 YSLEER. The chain has TRBV4-3 and TRBJ1-2, with a possible D match to TRBD1 (5 bases). Specimen: peripheral blood. The receptor was derived from a woman under 40 with COVID-19, enrolled during active disease. DNA for the CDR3: TGCGCCAGCAGCCAAGAGGCGGGGGAGGGATATGGCTACACCTTC. The encoded protein is CASSQEAGEGYGYTF.